This TCR beta chain was recovered during a study of T-cell memory formation after mild COVID-19. For the study at large: Largely donor-specific TCR clusters were found. General observations from the study: The study found balanced CD4/CD8 in clones contracting day 15 to 85 and a CD4+ lean in later expanders. That cross-reactive memory joined was suggested by some responding clones appearing in pre-infection memory.

This clonotype was detected a few times. The target antigen is unknown. TCRdb reanalysed the 5' RACE reads using MiXCR and keeps one entry per CDR3 protein. The table has 530,000 or so distinct CDR3 sequences, approximately 15% seen once; the top ten hold roughly 8.2%. V lost 1 base to trimming and J lost 2 bases, with 12 bases between them. The CDR3 is 16 amino acids. CDR1 is MGHRA, CDR2 YSYEKL, per germline. V is TRBV4-1 and J is TRBJ1-5; the D gene is possibly TRBD1 (5 bases). The origin of this receptor is an adult woman who had mild COVID-19 (a few samples of this study predate the infection). Cell type and time point are not known. The sequencing input was PBMCs or a T cell subset sorted from them (not recorded which). DNA of the CDR3: TGCGCCAGCAGCCAAGGTTCGGGGGTCGGCAATCAGCCCCAGCATTTT. This sequence encodes CASSQGSGVGNQPQHF.